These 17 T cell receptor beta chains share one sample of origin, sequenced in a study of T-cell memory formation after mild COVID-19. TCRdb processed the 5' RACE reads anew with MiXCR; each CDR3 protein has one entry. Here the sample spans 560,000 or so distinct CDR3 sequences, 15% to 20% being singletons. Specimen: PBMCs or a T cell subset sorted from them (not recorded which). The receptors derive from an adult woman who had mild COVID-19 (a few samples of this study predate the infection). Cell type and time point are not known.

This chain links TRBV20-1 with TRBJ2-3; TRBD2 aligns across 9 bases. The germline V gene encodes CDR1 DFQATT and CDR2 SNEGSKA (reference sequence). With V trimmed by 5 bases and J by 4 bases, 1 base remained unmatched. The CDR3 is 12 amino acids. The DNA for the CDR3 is TGCAGTGCTCGGACTAGCGCAGATACGCAGTATTTT. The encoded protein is CSARTSADTQYF.

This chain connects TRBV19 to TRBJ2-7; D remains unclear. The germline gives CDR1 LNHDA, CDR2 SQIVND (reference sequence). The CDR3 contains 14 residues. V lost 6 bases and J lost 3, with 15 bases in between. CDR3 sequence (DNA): TGTGCCAGTAGGCCAACGGGCCACCTCTACGAGCAGTACTTC. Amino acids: CASRPTGHLYEQYF.

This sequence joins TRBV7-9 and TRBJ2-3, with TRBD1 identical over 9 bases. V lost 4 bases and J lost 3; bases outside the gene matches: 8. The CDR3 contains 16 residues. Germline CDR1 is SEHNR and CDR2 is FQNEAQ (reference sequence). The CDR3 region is CASSYGQGIGTDTQYF. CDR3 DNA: TGTGCCAGCAGCTATGGACAGGGGATTGGAACAGATACGCAGTATTTT.

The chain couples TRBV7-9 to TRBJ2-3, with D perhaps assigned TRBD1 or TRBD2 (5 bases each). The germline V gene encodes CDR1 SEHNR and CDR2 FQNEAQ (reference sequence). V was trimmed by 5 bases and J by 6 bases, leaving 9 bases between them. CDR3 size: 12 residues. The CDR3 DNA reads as TGTGCCAGCAGCCCGGGACGGGATACGCAGTATTTT. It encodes CASSPGRDTQYF.

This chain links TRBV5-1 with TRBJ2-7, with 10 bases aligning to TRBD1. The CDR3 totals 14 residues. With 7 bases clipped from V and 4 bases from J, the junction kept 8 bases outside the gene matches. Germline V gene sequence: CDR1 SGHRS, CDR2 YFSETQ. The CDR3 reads CASQTGTGAYEQYF. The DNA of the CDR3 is TGCGCCAGCCAGACCGGGACAGGGGCGTACGAGCAGTACTTC.

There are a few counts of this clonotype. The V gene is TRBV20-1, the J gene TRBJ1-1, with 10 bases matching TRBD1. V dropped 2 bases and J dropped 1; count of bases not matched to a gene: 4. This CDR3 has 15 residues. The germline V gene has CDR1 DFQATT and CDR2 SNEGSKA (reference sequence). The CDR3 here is CSARPRTGGNTEAFF. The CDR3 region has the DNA TGCAGTGCTAGACCGCGGACAGGGGGGAACACTGAAGCTTTCTTT.

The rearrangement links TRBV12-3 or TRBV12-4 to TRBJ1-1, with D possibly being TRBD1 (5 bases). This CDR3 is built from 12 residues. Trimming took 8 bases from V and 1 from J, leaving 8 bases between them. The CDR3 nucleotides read TGTGCCAGCGGGGCCGGGAACACTGAAGCTTTCTTT. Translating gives CASGAGNTEAFF.

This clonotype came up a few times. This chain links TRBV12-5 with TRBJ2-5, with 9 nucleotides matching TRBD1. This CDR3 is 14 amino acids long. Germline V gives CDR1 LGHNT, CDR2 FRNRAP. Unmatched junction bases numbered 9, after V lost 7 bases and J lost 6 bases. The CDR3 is CASAGTGKRKTQYF. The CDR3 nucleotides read TGTGCTAGTGCCGGGACAGGGAAGCGAAAGACCCAGTACTTC.

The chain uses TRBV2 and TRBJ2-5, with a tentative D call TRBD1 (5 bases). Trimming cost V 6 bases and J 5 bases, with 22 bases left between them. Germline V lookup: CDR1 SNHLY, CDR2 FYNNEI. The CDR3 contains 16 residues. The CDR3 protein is CASSRSATDSRETQYF. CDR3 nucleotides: TGTGCCAGCAGCCGCAGTGCGACTGACAGCAGGGAGACCCAGTACTTC.

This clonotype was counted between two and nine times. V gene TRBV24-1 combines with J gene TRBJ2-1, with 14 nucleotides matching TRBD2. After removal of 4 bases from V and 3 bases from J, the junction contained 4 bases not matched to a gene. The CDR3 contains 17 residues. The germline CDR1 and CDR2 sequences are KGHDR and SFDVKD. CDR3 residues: CATSERTSGGLYNEQFF. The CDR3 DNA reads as TGTGCCACCAGTGAAAGGACTAGCGGGGGGCTCTACAATGAGCAGTTCTTC.

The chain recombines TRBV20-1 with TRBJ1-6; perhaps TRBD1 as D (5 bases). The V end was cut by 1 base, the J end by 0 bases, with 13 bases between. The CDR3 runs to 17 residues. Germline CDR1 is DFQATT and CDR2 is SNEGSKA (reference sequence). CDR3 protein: CSARARQRSSYNSPLHF. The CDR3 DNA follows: TGCAGTGCTAGAGCTAGACAGCGGAGCTCCTATAATTCACCCCTCCACTTT.

In DNA, the CDR3 is TGCGCCAGCAGCCAAGTCGGGGGGGGAGACAGGAGACTCTCTGGAAACACCATATATTTT. Amino acid sequence: CASSQVGGGDRRLSGNTIYF. This sequence joins TRBV4-1 and TRBJ1-3; tentative D call: TRBD1 (6 bases). The CDR3 has 20 amino acids. V shed 1 base and J shed 0 bases, with 22 bases lying between them. Germline CDR1 and CDR2: MGHRA and YSYEKL.

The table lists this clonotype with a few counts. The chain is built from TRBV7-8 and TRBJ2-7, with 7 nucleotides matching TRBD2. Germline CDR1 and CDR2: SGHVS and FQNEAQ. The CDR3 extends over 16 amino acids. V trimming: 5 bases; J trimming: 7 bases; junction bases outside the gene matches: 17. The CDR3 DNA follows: TGTGCCAGCAGCCAACTTCCTGGGTTTCTCGGGAGGGAGCAGTACTTC. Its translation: CASSQLPGFLGREQYF.

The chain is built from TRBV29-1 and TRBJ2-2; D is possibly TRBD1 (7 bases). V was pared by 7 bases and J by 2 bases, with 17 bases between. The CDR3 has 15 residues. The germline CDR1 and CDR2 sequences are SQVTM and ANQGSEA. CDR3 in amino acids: CSARGGTVNTGELFF. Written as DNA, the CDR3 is TGCAGCGCCAGAGGCGGGACAGTAAACACCGGGGAGCTGTTTTTT.

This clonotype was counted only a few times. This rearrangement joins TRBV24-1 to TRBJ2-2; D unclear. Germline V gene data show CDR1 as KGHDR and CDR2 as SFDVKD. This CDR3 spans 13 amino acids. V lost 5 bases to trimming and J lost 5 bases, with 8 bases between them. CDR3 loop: CATSGLRTGELFF. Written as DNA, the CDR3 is TGTGCCACCAGTGGGCTGCGGACCGGGGAGCTGTTTTTT.

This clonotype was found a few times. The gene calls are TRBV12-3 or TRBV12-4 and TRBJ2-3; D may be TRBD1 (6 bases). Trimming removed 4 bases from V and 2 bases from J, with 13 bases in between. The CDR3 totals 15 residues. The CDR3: CASSSRTALTDTQYF. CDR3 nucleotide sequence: TGTGCCAGCAGTTCCCGGACAGCACTCACAGATACGCAGTATTTT.

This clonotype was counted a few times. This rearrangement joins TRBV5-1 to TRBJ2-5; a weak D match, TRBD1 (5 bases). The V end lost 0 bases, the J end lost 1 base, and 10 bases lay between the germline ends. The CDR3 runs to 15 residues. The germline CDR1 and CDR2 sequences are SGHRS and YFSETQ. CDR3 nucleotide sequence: TGCGCCAGCAGCTTGGCGACAGTTTCCCAAGAGACCCAGTACTTC. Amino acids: CASSLATVSQETQYF.